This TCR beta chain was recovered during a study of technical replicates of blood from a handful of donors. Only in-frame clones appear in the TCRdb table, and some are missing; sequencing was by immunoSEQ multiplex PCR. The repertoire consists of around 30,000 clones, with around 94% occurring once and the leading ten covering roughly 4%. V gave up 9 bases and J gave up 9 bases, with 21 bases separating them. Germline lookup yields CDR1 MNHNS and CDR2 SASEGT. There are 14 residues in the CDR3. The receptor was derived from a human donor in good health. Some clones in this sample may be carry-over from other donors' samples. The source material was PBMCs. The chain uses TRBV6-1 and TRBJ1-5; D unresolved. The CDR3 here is CASLKDTAQRPQHF. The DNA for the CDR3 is TGTGCCAGTTTAAAAGATACTGCTCAACGGCCCCAGCATTTT.